A single sample is the source of the 4 T cell receptor beta chains below, sequenced in a study of OX40 agonist ivuxolimab in advanced cancers. Sequenced by immunoSEQ multiplex PCR; TCRdb stores in-frame clones only, minus some. The sample includes 45,000 to 60,000 clones, approximately 91% seen only once; the top ten take under 10%. This specimen consisted of CD4+ or CD8+ T cells sorted from blood, obtained in a trial of the OX40 agonist ivuxolimab. Receptors were obtained from an adult with an advanced solid tumor such as melanoma, head and neck, liver or kidney cancer.

V is TRBV5-1 and J is TRBJ2-3, with 8 bases identical to TRBD2. J lost 0 bases, V lost 0 bases, and 3 bases had no gene match. The CDR3 contains 16 residues. Germline V gives CDR1 SGHRS, CDR2 YFSETQ. The DNA of the CDR3 is TGCGCCAGCAGCTTGGGAGCGGGAGAGAGCACAGATACGCAGTATTTT. It codes for CASSLGAGESTDTQYF.

The V call is TRBV7-2, the J call TRBJ2-3; 12 bases are shared with TRBD2. Germline lookup yields CDR1 SGHTA and CDR2 FQGNSA. CDR3 length: 15 amino acids. V shed 4 bases, J shed 4 bases, and the junction held 3 bases outside the gene matches. The CDR3 region is CASSWTSGIADTQYF. DNA of the CDR3: TGTGCCAGCAGCTGGACTAGCGGGATCGCAGATACGCAGTATTTT.

The V gene is TRBV7-8, the J gene TRBJ1-2; D perhaps matches TRBD1 (5 bases). CDR1 SGHVS and CDR2 FQNEAQ come from the germline V gene. The V end was cut by 2 bases, the J end by 7 bases, with 14 bases between. The CDR3 extends over 14 amino acids. CDR3 sequence (DNA): TGTGCCAGCAGCTTACCGGGACTGGGCAGTGGCTACACCTTC. Protein: CASSLPGLGSGYTF.

The chain joins TRBV5-6 to TRBJ1-2; no firm D call. The CDR3 contains 14 residues. V gave up 5 bases and J gave up 0 bases, with 11 bases separating them. Germline loops: CDR1 SGHDT, CDR2 YYEEEE. The CDR3 DNA reads as TGTGCCAGCAGGCTCGCCAGGACTAACTATGGCTACACCTTC. Protein product: CASRLARTNYGYTF.